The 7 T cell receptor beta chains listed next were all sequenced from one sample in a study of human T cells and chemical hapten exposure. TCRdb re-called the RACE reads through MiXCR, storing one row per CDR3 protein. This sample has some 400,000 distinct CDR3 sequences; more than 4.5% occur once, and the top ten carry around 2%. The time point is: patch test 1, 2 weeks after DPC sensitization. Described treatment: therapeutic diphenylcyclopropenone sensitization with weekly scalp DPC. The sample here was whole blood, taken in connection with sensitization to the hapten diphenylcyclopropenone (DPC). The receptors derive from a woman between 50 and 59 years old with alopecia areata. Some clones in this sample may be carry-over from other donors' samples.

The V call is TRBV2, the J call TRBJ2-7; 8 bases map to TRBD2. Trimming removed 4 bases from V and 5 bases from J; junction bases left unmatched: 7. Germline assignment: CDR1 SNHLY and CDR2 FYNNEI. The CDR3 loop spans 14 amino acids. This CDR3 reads CASSATGLEHEQYF. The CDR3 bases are TGTGCCAGCAGTGCCACGGGACTAGAGCACGAGCAGTACTTC.

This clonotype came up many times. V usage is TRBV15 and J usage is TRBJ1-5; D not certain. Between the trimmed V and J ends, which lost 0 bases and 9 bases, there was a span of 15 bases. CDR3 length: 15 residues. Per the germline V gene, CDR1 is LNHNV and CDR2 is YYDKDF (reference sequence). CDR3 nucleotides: TGTGCCACCAGCAGAGATCGAGGTGACGGGAGGCCCCAGCATTTT. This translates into CATSRDRGDGRPQHF. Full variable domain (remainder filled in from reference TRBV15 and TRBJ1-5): DAMVIQNPRYQVTQFGKPVTLSCSQTLNHNVMYWYQQKSSQAPKLLFHYYDKDFNNEADTPDNFQSRRPNTSFCFLDIRSPGLGDTAMYLCATSRDRGDGRPQHFGDGTRLSIL.

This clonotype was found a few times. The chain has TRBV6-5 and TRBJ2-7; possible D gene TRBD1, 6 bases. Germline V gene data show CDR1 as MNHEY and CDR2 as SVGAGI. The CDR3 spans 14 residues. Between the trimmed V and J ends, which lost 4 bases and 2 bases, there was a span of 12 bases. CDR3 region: CASSSGGLPYEQYF. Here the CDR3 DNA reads TGTGCCAGCAGTTCTGGGGGCCTCCCCTACGAGCAGTACTTC.

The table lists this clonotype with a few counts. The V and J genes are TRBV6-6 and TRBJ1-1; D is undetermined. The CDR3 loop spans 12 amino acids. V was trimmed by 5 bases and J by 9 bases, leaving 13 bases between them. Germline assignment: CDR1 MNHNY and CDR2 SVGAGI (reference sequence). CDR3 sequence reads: CASSNYGEKAFF. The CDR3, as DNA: TGTGCCAGCAGTAACTACGGAGAGAAAGCTTTCTTT.

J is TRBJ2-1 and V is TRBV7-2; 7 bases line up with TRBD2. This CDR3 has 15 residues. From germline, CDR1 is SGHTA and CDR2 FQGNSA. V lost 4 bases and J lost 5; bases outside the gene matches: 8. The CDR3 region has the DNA TGTGCCAGCAGCTCCCGACTAGCTCCCCACAATGAGCAGTTCTTC. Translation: CASSSRLAPHNEQFF.

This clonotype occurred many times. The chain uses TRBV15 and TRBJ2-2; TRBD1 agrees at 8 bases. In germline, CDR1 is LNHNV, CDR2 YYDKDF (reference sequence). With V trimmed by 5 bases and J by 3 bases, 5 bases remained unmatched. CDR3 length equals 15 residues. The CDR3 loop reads CATSGTGGDTGELFF. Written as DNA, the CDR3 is TGTGCCACCAGCGGGACAGGCGGGGACACCGGGGAGCTGTTTTTT.

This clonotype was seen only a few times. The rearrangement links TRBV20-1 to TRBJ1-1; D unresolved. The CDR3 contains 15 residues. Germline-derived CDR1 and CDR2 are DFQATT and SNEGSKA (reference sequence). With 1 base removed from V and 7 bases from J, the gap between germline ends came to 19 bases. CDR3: CSARGVGEVIVEAFF. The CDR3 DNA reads TGCAGTGCTAGAGGGGTTGGAGAGGTAATCGTTGAAGCTTTCTTT.